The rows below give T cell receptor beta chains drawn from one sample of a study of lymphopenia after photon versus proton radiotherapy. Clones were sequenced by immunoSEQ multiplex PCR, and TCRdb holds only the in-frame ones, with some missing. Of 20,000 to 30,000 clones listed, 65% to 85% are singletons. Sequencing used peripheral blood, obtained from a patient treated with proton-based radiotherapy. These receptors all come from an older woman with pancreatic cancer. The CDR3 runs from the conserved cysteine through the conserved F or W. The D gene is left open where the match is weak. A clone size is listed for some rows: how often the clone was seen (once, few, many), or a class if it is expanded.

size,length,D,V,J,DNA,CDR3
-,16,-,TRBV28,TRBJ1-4,TGTGCCAGCAGTTCCCAGATCGGAGCAACTAATGAAAAACTGTTTTTT,CASSSQIGATNEKLFF
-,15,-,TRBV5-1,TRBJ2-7,TGCGCCAGCAGCCTGTCCTGGTCAACCACCTACGAGCAGTACTTC,CASSLSWSTTYEQYF
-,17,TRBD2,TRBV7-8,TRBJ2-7,TGTGCCAGCAGCTTAGGACCCTGGAGCGGGAAAGCAGACGAGCAGTACTTC,CASSLGPWSGKADEQYF
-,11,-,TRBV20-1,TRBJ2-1,TGCAGTGCAATCGTAGGGGGTGAGCAGTTCTTC,CSAIVGGEQFF
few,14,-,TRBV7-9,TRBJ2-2,TGTGCCAGCAGCTTAGCACGAGACACCGGGGAGCTGTTTTTT,CASSLARDTGELFF
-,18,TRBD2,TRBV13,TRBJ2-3,TGTGCCAGCAGCTTGGCCGGGCTAGCGGGAGTATCAACAGATACGCAGTATTTT,CASSLAGLAGVSTDTQYF
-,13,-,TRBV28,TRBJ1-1,TGTGCCAGCAGTTTTTTCTCGAACACTGAAGCTTTCTTT,CASSFFSNTEAFF
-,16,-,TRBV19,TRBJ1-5,TGTGCCAGTAGTATAGATCCGACGGGACGGAATCAGCCCCAGCATTTT,CASSIDPTGRNQPQHF
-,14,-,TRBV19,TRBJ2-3,TGTGCCAGTAGGTTTGTAACAGGCGCAGATACGCAGTATTTT,CASRFVTGADTQYF
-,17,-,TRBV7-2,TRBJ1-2,TGTGCCAGCAGCTCCCAAGCGGGGCAGCCGGTTAACTATGGCTACACCTTC,CASSSQAGQPVNYGYTF
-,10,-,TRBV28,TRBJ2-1,TGTGCCAGCAGGGCAGATGAGCAGTTCTTC,CASRADEQFF
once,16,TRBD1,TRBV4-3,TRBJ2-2,TGCGCCAGCAGCCAAGATGCGACAGGGGGCACCGGGGAGCTGTTTTTT,CASSQDATGGTGELFF
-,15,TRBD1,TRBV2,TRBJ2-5,TGTGCCAGCAACCGGGACAGGGGGCGAGGAGAGACCCAGTACTTC,CASNRDRGRGETQYF
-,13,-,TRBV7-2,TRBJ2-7,TGTGCCAGCAGCTTAGCGCAAACCTACGAGCAGTACTTC,CASSLAQTYEQYF
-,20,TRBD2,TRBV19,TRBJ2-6,TGTGCCAGTAGTGCAGTTTGGGGACTAGCGGGAGGTCATGGGGCCAACGTCCTGACTTTC,CASSAVWGLAGGHGANVLTF
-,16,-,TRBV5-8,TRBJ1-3,TGTGCCAGCAGCTCCGGGATTGACCTCTCTGGAAACACCATATATTTT,CASSSGIDLSGNTIYF
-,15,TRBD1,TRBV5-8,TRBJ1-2,TGTGCCAGCAGCTTGTCGGCAGGGGGACAGAATGGCTACACCTTC,CASSLSAGGQNGYTF
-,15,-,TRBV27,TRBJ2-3,TGTGCCAGCAGTTTTGGGCAGGGTGGGACAGATACGCAGTATTTT,CASSFGQGGTDTQYF
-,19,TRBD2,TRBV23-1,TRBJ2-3,TGCGCCAGCAGTCACATTGATAGCGGGAGGGCCGTATTAGCAGATACGCAGTATTTT,CASSHIDSGRAVLADTQYF
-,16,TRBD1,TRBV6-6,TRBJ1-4,TGTGCCAGCAGTTACCCCCGGGACAGGGGTTTGGTGGAACTGTTTTTT,CASSYPRDRGLVELFF
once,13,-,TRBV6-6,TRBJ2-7,TGTGCCAGCAGTTCGGTAGGGGATGGGGAGCAGTACTTC,CASSSVGDGEQYF
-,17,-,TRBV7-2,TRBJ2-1,TGTGCCAGCAGCTTAACGACAGGGCCACTAGCTCACAATGAGCAGTTCTTC,CASSLTTGPLAHNEQFF
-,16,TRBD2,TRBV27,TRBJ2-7,TGTGCCAGCAGGGACCCTTCAGCGGGAGGAATATACGAGCAGTACTTC,CASRDPSAGGIYEQYF
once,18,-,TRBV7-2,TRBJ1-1,TGTGCCAGCAGCCGAGACACGAGGGCATCTGGGTATTTCTCTGAAGCTTTCTTT,CASSRDTRASGYFSEAFF
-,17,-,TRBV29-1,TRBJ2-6,TGCAGCGTAGTCCTCCGGGACAAGCCCTCTGGGGCCAACGTCCTGACTTTC,CSVVLRDKPSGANVLTF
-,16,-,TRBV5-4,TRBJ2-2,TGTGCCAGCAGCTTGGGGGCCCCCGGGAACACCGGGGAGCTGTTTTTT,CASSLGAPGNTGELFF
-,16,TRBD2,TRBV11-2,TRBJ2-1,TGTGCCAGCAGCCCCGGAGCGGGAGGGATATACAATGAGCAGTTCTTC,CASSPGAGGIYNEQFF
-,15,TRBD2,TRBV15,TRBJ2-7,TGTGCCACCAGCAGAGATCGGCTAGCGGGAGTCGAGCAGTACTTC,CATSRDRLAGVEQYF